This is a list of T cell receptor beta chains from one sample in a study of human T cells and chemical hapten exposure. TCRdb reprocessed the RACE reads with MiXCR, giving one entry per CDR3 protein. The sample includes roughly 250,000 distinct CDR3 sequences, about 8.6% of them seen just once. The sample in question was whole blood, obtained in connection with sensitization to the hapten diphenylcyclopropenone (DPC). The receptor source for this set is a woman aged 35 to 49 with alopecia areata. Some clones in this sample may be carry-over from other donors' samples. CDR3s include the opening cysteine and the closing phenylalanine or tryptophan. D genes are given only for firm matches. Some rows have no size entry. The others give once, few or many, or a class for an expanded clone.

D	V	size	J	CDR3	DNA
NA	TRBV28	NA	TRBJ2-4	CASSTTKPRTAQYF	TGTGCCAGCAGCACTACCAAACCTAGGACGGCACAGTACTTC
TRBD2	TRBV6-5	few	TRBJ2-1	CASSYYAGDLNEQFF	TGTGCCAGCAGTTACTACGCGGGAGACTTAAATGAGCAGTTCTTC
TRBD2	TRBV14	few	TRBJ2-1	CASSHGTSGSPSSPYNEQFF	TGTGCCAGCAGCCACGGGACTAGCGGATCTCCTTCAAGCCCCTACAATGAGCAGTTCTTC
NA	TRBV7-2	many	TRBJ2-3	CASSPTPDTQYF	TGTGCCAGCAGCCCCACCCCAGATACGCAGTATTTT
NA	TRBV4-3	few	TRBJ2-4	CASSERGGGPAKNIQYF	TGCGCCAGCAGCGAAAGAGGGGGGGGGCCGGCCAAAAACATTCAGTACTTC
NA	TRBV2	few	TRBJ2-7	CASRGIKHRPYEQYF	TGTGCCAGCAGGGGAATCAAGCATAGACCCTACGAGCAGTACTTC
TRBD2	TRBV28	few	TRBJ2-1	CAGASGSINEQFF	TGTGCCGGGGCTAGCGGGAGTATAAATGAGCAGTTCTTC
NA	TRBV29-1	many	TRBJ1-1	CSVAGQAQHAEAFF	TGCAGCGTGGCGGGGCAGGCACAACACGCTGAAGCTTTCTTT
NA	TRBV20-1	few	TRBJ2-7	CSRQASSYEQYF	TGCAGTCGACAGGCGAGCTCCTACGAGCAGTACTTC
NA	TRBV4-3	many	TRBJ1-1	CASSQEWSGVNTEAFF	TGCGCCAGCAGCCAAGAATGGTCCGGGGTGAACACTGAAGCTTTCTTT
TRBD1	TRBV10-3	NA	TRBJ1-2	CAISEAAGGSGYGYTF	TGTGCCATCAGTGAAGCGGCAGGGGGAAGCGGCTATGGCTACACCTTC
TRBD2	TRBV7-9	many	TRBJ2-5	CASSLVRLAGKETQYF	TGTGCCAGCAGCTTGGTCCGACTAGCGGGGAAAGAGACCCAGTACTTC
NA	TRBV4-1	few	TRBJ2-1	CASSPRADNLYNEQFF	TGCGCCAGCAGCCCGAGAGCCGATAATTTATACAATGAGCAGTTCTTC
NA	TRBV11-1	few	TRBJ2-5	CASSLAASPVWTQYF	TGTGCCAGCAGCTTAGCGGCGTCCCCGGTTTGGACCCAGTACTTC
TRBD2	TRBV11-2	few	TRBJ2-7	CASSPSFGGSATALEQYF	TGTGCCAGCAGCCCCAGTTTTGGCGGGAGTGCTACCGCGCTCGAGCAGTACTTC
TRBD1	TRBV7-9	few	TRBJ1-4	CASSLDRGGEKLFF	TGTGCCAGCAGCTTAGACAGGGGCGGTGAAAAACTGTTTTTT
NA	TRBV10-3	NA	TRBJ2-5	CAIRWGPLQETQYF	TGTGCCATCAGATGGGGACCGCTACAAGAGACCCAGTACTTC
TRBD1	TRBV29-1	few	TRBJ2-7	CSVGLIRQGSYEQYF	TGCAGCGTTGGCCTAATCCGACAGGGTTCCTACGAGCAGTACTTC
TRBD2	TRBV27	few	TRBJ2-3	CASSLHTSGRLDTQYF	TGTGCCAGCAGTTTACACACTAGCGGGAGATTAGATACGCAGTATTTT
NA	TRBV12-3/TRBV12-4	NA	TRBJ2-6	CASKVGAGANVLTF	TGTGCCAGCAAAGTGGGGGCTGGGGCCAACGTCCTGACTTTC
TRBD1	TRBV20-1	NA	TRBJ1-5	CSADGRDRDNQPQHF	TGCAGTGCTGACGGAAGGGACAGGGATAATCAGCCCCAGCATTTT
NA	TRBV20-1	NA	TRBJ1-1	CSARDRPWALNTEAFF	TGCAGTGCTAGAGACCGGCCATGGGCTTTGAACACTGAAGCTTTCTTT
NA	TRBV7-6	NA	TRBJ1-1	CASSLGDMNTEAFF	TGTGCCAGCAGCTTGGGGGACATGAACACTGAAGCTTTCTTT
NA	TRBV11-2	once	TRBJ2-3	CASSSRPGVNTDTQYF	TGTGCCAGCAGCTCACGGCCAGGGGTGAACACAGATACGCAGTATTTT
NA	TRBV12-3/TRBV12-4	few	TRBJ2-7	CASSPRQARTYEQYF	TGTGCCAGCAGTCCACGACAGGCCCGGACCTACGAGCAGTACTTC
TRBD2	TRBV7-2	NA	TRBJ2-1	CASRNPGLPEQFF	TGTGCCAGCAGGAATCCGGGACTACCAGAGCAGTTCTTC
NA	TRBV7-9	few	TRBJ2-5	CASSLAWQLLKETQYF	TGTGCCAGCAGCTTAGCATGGCAGCTATTGAAAGAGACCCAGTACTTC
NA	TRBV5-1	many	TRBJ2-2	CASSWTAGELFF	TGCGCCAGCAGCTGGACAGCCGGGGAGCTGTTTTTT
TRBD2	TRBV7-9	NA	TRBJ2-3	CASSGLAGGGDTQYF	TGTGCCAGCAGCGGACTAGCGGGAGGAGGAGATACGCAGTATTTT
TRBD1	TRBV7-8	once	TRBJ1-2	CASSLAGQEIYNYGYTF	TGTGCCAGCAGCTTAGCGGGACAGGAGATTTACAACTATGGCTACACCTTC
NA	TRBV7-9	NA	TRBJ2-3	CASSLPASDTQYF	TGTGCCAGCAGCTTACCGGCCTCAGATACGCAGTATTTT
NA	TRBV20-1	NA	TRBJ2-2	CSARAQGITGELFF	TGCAGTGCCAGGGCCCAGGGTATCACCGGGGAGCTGTTTTTT
TRBD2	TRBV25-1	NA	TRBJ2-1	CASSAGTSDYNEQFF	TGTGCCAGCAGTGCCGGGACTAGCGACTACAATGAGCAGTTCTTC
NA	TRBV4-2	NA	TRBJ1-2	CASSLSRTINYGYTF	TGTGCCAGCAGCCTATCGCGGACAATTAACTATGGCTACACCTTC
TRBD1	TRBV4-3	NA	TRBJ2-1	CASSQPGQGYGEQFF	TGCGCCAGCAGCCAACCGGGACAGGGATACGGTGAGCAGTTCTTC
TRBD1	TRBV10-3	NA	TRBJ2-4	CAIGDSKNIQYF	TGTGCCATTGGGGACAGCAAAAACATTCAGTACTTC
TRBD2	TRBV7-9	NA	TRBJ2-1	CASSNSGRATYNEQFF	TGTGCCAGCAGCAATAGCGGGAGGGCCACCTACAATGAGCAGTTCTTC
NA	TRBV28	many	TRBJ1-6	CASSLDEVSPLHF	TGTGCCAGCAGTTTAGACGAGGTCTCACCCCTCCACTTT
NA	TRBV12-3/TRBV12-4	NA	TRBJ1-3	CASSPIGRTNPSGTIYF	TGTGCCAGCAGTCCGATAGGAAGGACCAACCCAAGTGGCACCATATATTTT
TRBD1	TRBV10-3	few	TRBJ2-7	CAISESTSGQRLAEQYF	TGTGCCATCAGTGAGTCGACGTCGGGACAGAGACTCGCCGAGCAGTACTTC
NA	TRBV11-2	NA	TRBJ2-7	CASSFQDGGPYEQYF	TGTGCCAGCAGCTTCCAGGACGGCGGACCCTACGAGCAGTACTTC
TRBD1	TRBV28	many	TRBJ2-7	CASSPDRGVYEQYF	TGTGCCAGCAGCCCGGACAGGGGAGTGTACGAGCAGTACTTC
NA	TRBV10-3	many	TRBJ1-3	CAIGGGNTIYF	TGTGCCATCGGTGGCGGAAACACCATATATTTT
NA	TRBV4-1	NA	TRBJ2-1	CASSQGLGEQFF	TGCGCCAGCAGCCAAGGCCTGGGGGAGCAGTTCTTC
NA	TRBV20-1	NA	TRBJ1-4	CSARGPLFEKLFF	TGCAGTGCTAGAGGACCCCTTTTCGAAAAACTGTTTTTT
TRBD2	TRBV7-9	NA	TRBJ2-5	CASSSGLAGAETQYF	TGTGCCAGCAGCTCGGGACTAGCGGGAGCGGAGACCCAGTACTTC
TRBD2	TRBV18	many	TRBJ2-1	CASSPTSGSYNEQFF	TGTGCCAGCTCACCGACTAGCGGATCCTACAATGAGCAGTTCTTC
NA	TRBV7-3	NA	TRBJ2-3	CASSLQGTRSTDTQYF	TGTGCCAGCAGCCTACAAGGGACGAGAAGCACAGATACGCAGTATTTT
NA	TRBV20-1	many	TRBJ2-3	CSASPRQRGSRTDTQYF	TGCAGTGCTAGCCCGAGGCAGCGCGGATCTCGCACAGATACGCAGTATTTT
NA	TRBV7-3	NA	TRBJ2-2	CASSPSPGAGLGELFF	TGTGCCAGCAGCCCCTCCCCAGGGGCTGGGCTCGGGGAGCTGTTTTTT
TRBD2	TRBV6-5	NA	TRBJ2-1	CASSEGGRGSYNEQFF	TGTGCCAGCAGCGAAGGCGGGAGAGGGTCCTACAATGAGCAGTTCTTC
NA	TRBV27	few	TRBJ2-1	CASSLGGPRSYNEQFF	TGTGCCAGCAGTTTGGGAGGACCACGCTCCTACAATGAGCAGTTCTTC
TRBD1	TRBV4-3	few	TRBJ1-2	CASSRDSDANYGYTF	TGCGCCAGCAGCCGGGACAGCGATGCTAACTATGGCTACACCTTC
NA	TRBV5-5	NA	TRBJ2-1	CASSSGYRAGYNEQFF	TGTGCCAGCAGCTCGGGTTACAGGGCTGGGTACAATGAGCAGTTCTTC
TRBD1	TRBV7-9	few	TRBJ1-1	CASSRTGMNNEAFF	TGTGCCAGCAGCCGGACAGGGATGAACAATGAAGCTTTCTTT
TRBD1	TRBV5-1	few	TRBJ2-3	CASSLAGTGPDTQYF	TGCGCCAGCAGCTTAGCCGGGACAGGACCAGATACGCAGTATTTT
NA	TRBV7-2	NA	TRBJ2-4	CASSSPDPAKNIQYF	TGTGCCAGCAGCTCCCCAGATCCAGCCAAAAACATTCAGTACTTC
NA	TRBV3-1	NA	TRBJ2-3	CASSQGSSRTDTQYF	TGTGCCAGCAGCCAAGGGAGTAGTCGCACAGATACGCAGTATTTT